The source of this T cell receptor (beta chain) is a study of CD8+CD57+ T cells in acquired aplastic anemia. Profiling that covered TCR beta VDJ and CDR3 relied on genomic DNA as its template. TCRdb reprocessed the reads via MiXCR and lists one record per CDR3 protein. The table records just over 150,000 distinct CDR3 sequences, 40% to 60% of them present only once. It was patients with CD8+CD57+ cell expansion by flow cytometry who were chosen for sequencing. Every one of the patients had aplastic anemia (severe, acquired). Patients had not yet gotten any therapy when their blood was taken for sampling. Remarks on this clonotype: Its antigen is not known.

The study, taken as a whole, reports: A significant difference in CD8+ Simpson's diversity between patients and controls was not found. About 30 CD8+ CDR3 sequences occurred in both the patients and the controls.

The sequence derives from a human donor with aplastic anemia. The sequencing input was sorted CD4+, CD8+, or CD8+CD57+ T cells (not recorded which) from PBMCs.

CDR3 loop: CASAFRGNSPLHF. DNA of the CDR3: TGTGCCAGCGCTTTCAGGGGAAATTCACCCCTCCACTTT. The chain recombines TRBV19 with TRBJ1-6, with D perhaps matching TRBD1 (6 bases). The CDR3 is made up of 13 amino acids. V lost 9 bases and J 7 bases, leaving 13 bases between the germline ends. Germline V gives CDR1 LNHDA, CDR2 SQIVND (reference sequence).